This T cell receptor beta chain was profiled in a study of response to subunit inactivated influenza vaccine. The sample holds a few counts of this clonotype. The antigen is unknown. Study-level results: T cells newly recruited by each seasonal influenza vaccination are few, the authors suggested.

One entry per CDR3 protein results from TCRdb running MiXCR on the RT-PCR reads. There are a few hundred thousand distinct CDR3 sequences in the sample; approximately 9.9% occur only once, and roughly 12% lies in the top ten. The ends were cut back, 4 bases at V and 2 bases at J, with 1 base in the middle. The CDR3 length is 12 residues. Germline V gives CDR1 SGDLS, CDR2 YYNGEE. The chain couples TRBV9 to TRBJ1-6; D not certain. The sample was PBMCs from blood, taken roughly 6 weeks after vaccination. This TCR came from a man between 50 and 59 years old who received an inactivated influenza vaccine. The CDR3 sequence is CASSTYNSPLHF. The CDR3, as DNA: TGTGCCAGCAGCACCTATAATTCACCCCTCCACTTT.